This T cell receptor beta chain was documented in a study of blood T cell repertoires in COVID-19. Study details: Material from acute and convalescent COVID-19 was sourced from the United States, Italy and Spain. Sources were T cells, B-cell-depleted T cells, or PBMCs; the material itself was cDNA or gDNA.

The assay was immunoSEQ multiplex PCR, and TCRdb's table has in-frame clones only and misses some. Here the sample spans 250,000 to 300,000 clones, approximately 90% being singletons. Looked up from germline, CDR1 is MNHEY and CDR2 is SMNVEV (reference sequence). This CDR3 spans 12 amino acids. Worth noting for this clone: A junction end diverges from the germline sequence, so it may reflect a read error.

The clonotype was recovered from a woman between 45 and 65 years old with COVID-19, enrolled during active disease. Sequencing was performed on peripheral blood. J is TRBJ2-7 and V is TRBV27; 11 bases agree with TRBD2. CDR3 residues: CASSMTSGAAHF. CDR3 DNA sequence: TGTGCCAGCAGCATGACTAGCGGGGCCGCTCACTTC.